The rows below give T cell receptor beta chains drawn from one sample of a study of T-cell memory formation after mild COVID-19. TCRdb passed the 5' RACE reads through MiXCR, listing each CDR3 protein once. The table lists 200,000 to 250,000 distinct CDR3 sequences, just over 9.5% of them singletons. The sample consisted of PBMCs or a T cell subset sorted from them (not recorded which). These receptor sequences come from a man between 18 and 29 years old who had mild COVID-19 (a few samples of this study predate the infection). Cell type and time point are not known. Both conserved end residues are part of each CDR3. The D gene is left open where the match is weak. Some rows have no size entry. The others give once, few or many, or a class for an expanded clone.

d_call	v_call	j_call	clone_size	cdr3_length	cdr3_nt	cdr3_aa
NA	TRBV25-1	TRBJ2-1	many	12	TGTGCCAGCAGTACACGGGCCAATGAGCAGTTCTTC	CASSTRANEQFF
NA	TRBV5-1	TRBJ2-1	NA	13	TGCGCCAGCAGCTTGGCCGAGGGGTACGAGCAGTTCTTC	CASSLAEGYEQFF
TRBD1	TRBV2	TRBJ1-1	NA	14	TGTGCCAGCAGGGGGACAGGGGGTTACACTGAAGCTTTCTTT	CASRGTGGYTEAFF
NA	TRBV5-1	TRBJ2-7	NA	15	TGCGCCAGCAGCTTGGAAGGCAGTCCGACCTACGAGCAGTACTTC	CASSLEGSPTYEQYF
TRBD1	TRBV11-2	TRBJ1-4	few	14	TGTGCCAGCAGCCCCGGACAGGGGACTGAAAAACTGTTTTTT	CASSPGQGTEKLFF
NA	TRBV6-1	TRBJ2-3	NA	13	TGTGCCAGCAAAAGACCTAGCACAGATACGCAGTATTTT	CASKRPSTDTQYF
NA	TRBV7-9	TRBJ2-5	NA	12	TGTGCCAGCAGCTTTAGCGAAGAGACCCAGTACTTC	CASSFSEETQYF
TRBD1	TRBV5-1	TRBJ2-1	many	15	TGCGCCAGCAGCTTGGCCCCCTCAGGGGGCGTAGAGCAGTTCTTC	CASSLAPSGGVEQFF
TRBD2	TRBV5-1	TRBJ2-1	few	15	TGCGCCAGCAGCTTGGATTCTAGCGGGTACAATGAGCAGTTCTTC	CASSLDSSGYNEQFF
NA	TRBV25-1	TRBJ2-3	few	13	TGTGCCAGCAGTATTAAATTGACAGATACGCAGTATTTT	CASSIKLTDTQYF
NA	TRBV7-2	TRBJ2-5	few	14	TGTGCCAGCAGCTTATGGGGCCTGGAAGAGACCCAGTACTTC	CASSLWGLEETQYF
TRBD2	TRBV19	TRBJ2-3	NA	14	TGTGCCAGTACTTTAGCGGGACGCACAGATACGCAGTATTTT	CASTLAGRTDTQYF
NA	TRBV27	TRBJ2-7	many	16	TGTGCCAGCAGTTTATGGGCTAGCTCCAGCTCCTACGAGCAGTACTTC	CASSLWASSSSYEQYF
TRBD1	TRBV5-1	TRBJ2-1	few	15	TGCGCCAGCAGCTTACCCGGGACAGGAGGCGATGAGCAGTTCTTC	CASSLPGTGGDEQFF
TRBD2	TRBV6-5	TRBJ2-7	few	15	TGTGCCAGCCGTTCGGTGAGCGGGGGATCCTACGAGCAGTACTTC	CASRSVSGGSYEQYF
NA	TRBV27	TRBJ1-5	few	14	TGTGCCAGCAGTTCGGGTCGTATTAATCAGCCCCAGCATTTT	CASSSGRINQPQHF